In this sample, the clone carrying this TCR beta chain turned up a few times. This record comes from a study of cytomegalovirus exposure and HLA in healthy donors. The PCR used 60 Vbeta and 13 Jbeta primers. The data were produced by immunoSEQ multiplex PCR, yet TCRdb's version contains in-frame clones alone and is incomplete. The sample lists around 140,000 clones, roughly 79% occurring once. The CDR3 has 15 amino acids. Germline assignment: CDR1 SGHTA and CDR2 FQGTGA. Trimming at V came to 2 bases and at J to 3 bases, leaving 4 bases not matched to a gene. The chain is built from TRBV7-3 and TRBJ2-1, with 7 bases lining up with TRBD1. The clonotype comes from a woman aged 40 to 50 in good health and CMV-seronegative. Material for sequencing was PBMCs. The CDR3 protein is CASSLSRDSYNEQFF. In DNA form, the CDR3 reads TGTGCCAGCAGCTTATCTAGGGACAGCTACAATGAGCAGTTCTTC.